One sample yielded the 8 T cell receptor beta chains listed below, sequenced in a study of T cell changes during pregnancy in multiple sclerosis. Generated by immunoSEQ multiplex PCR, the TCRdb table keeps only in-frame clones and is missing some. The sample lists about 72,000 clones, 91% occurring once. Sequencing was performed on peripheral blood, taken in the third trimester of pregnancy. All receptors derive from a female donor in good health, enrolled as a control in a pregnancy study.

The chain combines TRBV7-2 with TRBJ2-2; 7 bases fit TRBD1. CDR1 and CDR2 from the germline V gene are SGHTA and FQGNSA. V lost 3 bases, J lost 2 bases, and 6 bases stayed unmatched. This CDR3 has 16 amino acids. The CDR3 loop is CASSFQGQLNTGELFF. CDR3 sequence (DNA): TGTGCCAGCAGCTTCCAGGGACAGTTAAACACCGGGGAGCTGTTTTTT.

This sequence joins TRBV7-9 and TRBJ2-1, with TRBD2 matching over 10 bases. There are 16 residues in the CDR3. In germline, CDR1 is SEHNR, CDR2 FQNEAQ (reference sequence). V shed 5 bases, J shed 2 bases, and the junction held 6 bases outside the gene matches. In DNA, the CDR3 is TGTGCCAGCAGCCCACTACTAGCGGGGCCCTACAATGAGCAGTTCTTC. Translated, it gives CASSPLLAGPYNEQFF.

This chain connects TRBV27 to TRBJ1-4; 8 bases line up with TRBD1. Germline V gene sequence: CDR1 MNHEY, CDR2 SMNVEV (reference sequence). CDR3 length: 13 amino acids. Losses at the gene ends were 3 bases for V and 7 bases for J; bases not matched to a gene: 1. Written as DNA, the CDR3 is TGTGCCAGCAGTTTGACAGGGGTTGAAAAACTGTTTTTT. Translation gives CASSLTGVEKLFF.

CDR3 protein: CAWGARGEAFF. Here the CDR3 DNA reads TGTGCCTGGGGGGCCAGGGGAGAAGCTTTCTTT. The chain combines TRBV30 with TRBJ1-1; perhaps TRBD1 as D (6 bases). CDR3 length: 11 amino acids. CDR1 and CDR2 (germline): GTSNPN, SVGIG (reference sequence). V lost 5 bases and J lost 8, with 12 bases in between.

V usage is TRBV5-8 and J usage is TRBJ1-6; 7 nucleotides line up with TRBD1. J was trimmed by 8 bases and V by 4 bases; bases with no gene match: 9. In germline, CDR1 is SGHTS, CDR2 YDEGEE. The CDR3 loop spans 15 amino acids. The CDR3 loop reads CASSGGTVGHSPLHF. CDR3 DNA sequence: TGTGCCAGCAGCGGCGGGACAGTGGGACATTCACCCCTCCACTTT.

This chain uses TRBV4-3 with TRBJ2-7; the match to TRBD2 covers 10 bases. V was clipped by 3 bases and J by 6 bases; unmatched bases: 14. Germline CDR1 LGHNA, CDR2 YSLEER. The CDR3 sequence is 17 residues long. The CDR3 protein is CASSHAQLAGLGGEQYF. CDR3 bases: TGCGCCAGCAGCCACGCCCAACTAGCGGGACTCGGGGGCGAGCAGTACTTC.

CDR3 loop: CASSEELAGGTDTQYF. DNA of the CDR3: TGTGCCAGCAGTGAAGAGCTAGCGGGAGGTACAGATACGCAGTATTTT. The chain employs TRBV6-1 and TRBJ2-3; 11 nucleotides match TRBD2. The CDR3 runs to 16 residues. Germline V gene data show CDR1 as MNHNS and CDR2 as SASEGT. Losses at the gene ends were 1 base for V and 3 bases for J; bases not matched to a gene: 3.

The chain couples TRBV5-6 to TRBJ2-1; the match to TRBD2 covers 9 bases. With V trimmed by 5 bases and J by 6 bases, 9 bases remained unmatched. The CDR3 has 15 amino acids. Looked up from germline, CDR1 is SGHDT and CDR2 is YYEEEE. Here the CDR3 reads CASRLSGGPFNEQFF. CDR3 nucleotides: TGTGCCAGCAGACTGAGCGGGGGGCCTTTCAATGAGCAGTTCTTC. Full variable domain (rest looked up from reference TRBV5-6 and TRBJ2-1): DAGVTQSPTHLIKTRGQQVTLRCSPKSGHDTVSWYQQALGQGPQFIFQYYEEEERQRGNFPDRFSGHQFPNYSSELNVNALLLGDSALYLCASRLSGGPFNEQFFGPGTRLTVL.